This T cell receptor (beta chain) was identified in a study of metastatic and nonmetastatic thyroid tumors. The wider study: The comparison covered peripheral blood and tumor or nodule tissue in malignant and benign thyroid patients.

General study points: Malignant tumors reportedly showed significantly higher TCR beta diversity than benign nodules in both blood and tumor.

This clone was seen a few times. Its cognate antigen is unknown. Every patient was untreated before thyroid surgery. Original data processing: A classifier for distant metastasis in papillary thyroid cancer was constructed using CDR3 differences observed across clinicopathological groups. TCRdb re-clonotyped the PCR reads via MiXCR. The V and J calls and clone size are TCRdb's, not the authors'. The table lists about 5,500 clones, roughly 33% of them singletons. The clonotype originates from a male donor with papillary thyroid cancer or a benign thyroid nodule (not recorded which). Some clones in this sample may be carry-over from other donors' samples. The sequenced sample consisted of adjacent normal tissue.

CDR3 region: CSVDLGWNEQFF. CDR3 nucleotide sequence: TGCAGCGTTGATCTCGGTTGGAATGAGCAGTTCTTC. The chain couples TRBV29-1 to TRBJ2-5, with no clear D. The J call may be incorrect, as the DNA end agrees better with TRBJ2-1. Per germline, CDR1 SQVTM and CDR2 ANQGSEA. This CDR3 spans 12 amino acids.